The present T cell receptor (beta chain) was sequenced within a study of response to subunit inactivated influenza vaccine. Comments on this clonotype: Its specificity is unknown.

Overall study findings and caveats: Researchers suggested that each seasonal influenza vaccination recruits few new T cells.

TCRdb passed the RT-PCR reads through MiXCR, listing each CDR3 protein once. The table shows 430,000 or so distinct CDR3 sequences, with roughly 11% occurring only once. The sequence came from a man aged 45-65 years who received an inactivated influenza vaccine. The source was PBMCs from blood, collected roughly 47 days after vaccination.

This CDR3 is CSARNRGAGITEAFF. CDR3 bases: TGCAGTGCTAGAAATCGTGGGGCCGGCATCACTGAAGCTTTCTTT. V and J are TRBV20-1 and TRBJ1-1; perhaps TRBD1 as D (5 bases). The CDR3 contains 15 residues. Germline V gene lookup returns CDR1 DFQATT and CDR2 SNEGSKA (reference sequence). With 2 bases removed from V and 4 bases from J, the gap between germline ends came to 17 bases.